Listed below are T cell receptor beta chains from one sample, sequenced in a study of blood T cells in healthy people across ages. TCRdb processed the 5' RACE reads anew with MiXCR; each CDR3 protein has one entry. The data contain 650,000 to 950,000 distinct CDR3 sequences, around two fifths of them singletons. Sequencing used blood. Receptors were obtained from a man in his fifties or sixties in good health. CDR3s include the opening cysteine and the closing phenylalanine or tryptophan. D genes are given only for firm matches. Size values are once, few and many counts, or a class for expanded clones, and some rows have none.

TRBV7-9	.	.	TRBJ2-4	CASGSLRAKNIQYF	TGTGCCAGCGGCTCCCTGCGAGCCAAAAACATTCAGTACTTC
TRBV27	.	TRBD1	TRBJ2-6	CASTSGTAGANVLTF	TGTGCCAGCACCTCCGGGACAGCTGGGGCCAACGTCCTGACTTTC
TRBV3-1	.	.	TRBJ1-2	CASSQTADYGYTF	TGTGCCAGCAGCCAGACAGCGGACTATGGCTACACCTTC
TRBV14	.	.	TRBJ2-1	CANSQEGPVAQFF	TGTGCCAACAGCCAAGAAGGTCCGGTGGCGCAGTTCTTC
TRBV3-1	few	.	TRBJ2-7	CASSQDRPGVTYF	TGTGCCAGCAGCCAAGATCGCCCGGGGGTCACGTACTTC
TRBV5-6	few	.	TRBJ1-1	CASSFAGSNTEAFF	TGTGCCAGCAGCTTTGCGGGCAGCAACACTGAAGCTTTCTTT
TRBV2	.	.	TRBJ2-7	CASSEIYESSYEQYF	TGTGCCAGCAGTGAAATCTATGAGAGCTCCTACGAGCAGTACTTC
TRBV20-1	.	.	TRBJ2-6	CSARDGANVLTF	TGCAGTGCTAGGGATGGGGCCAACGTCCTGACTTTC
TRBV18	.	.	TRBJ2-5	CANSPLMTAEETQYF	TGTGCCAACTCACCACTAATGACGGCCGAAGAGACCCAGTACTTC
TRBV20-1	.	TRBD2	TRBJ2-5	CTAGGLANNEQYF	TGCACCGCGGGGGGACTAGCGAACAATGAGCAGTACTTC
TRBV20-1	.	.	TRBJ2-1	CSASRTGSYNEQFF	TGCAGTGCTAGTCGGACGGGCTCCTACAATGAGCAGTTCTTC
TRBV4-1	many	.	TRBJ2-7	CASSPGPSSYEQYF	TGCGCCAGCAGCCCCGGGCCCAGCTCCTACGAGCAGTACTTC
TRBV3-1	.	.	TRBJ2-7	CASSQGWAGNRAPYEQYF	TGTGCCAGCAGCCAAGGTTGGGCAGGGAACCGAGCCCCCTACGAGCAGTACTTC
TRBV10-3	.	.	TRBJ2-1	CAISPDPQTDNEQFF	TGTGCCATCAGTCCCGACCCACAGACAGACAATGAGCAGTTCTTC
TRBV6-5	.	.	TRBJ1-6	CASSLGQINSPLHF	TGTGCCAGCAGTTTAGGACAGATTAATTCACCCCTCCACTTT
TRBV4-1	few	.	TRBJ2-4	CASSQDTAKNIQYF	TGCGCCAGCAGCCAAGATACGGCCAAAAACATTCAGTACTTC
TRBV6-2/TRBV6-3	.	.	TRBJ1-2	CASSRQHGYGYTF	TGTGCCAGCAGCCGACAGCACGGCTATGGCTACACCTTC
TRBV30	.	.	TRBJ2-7	CAGLGGYEQYF	TGTGCCGGCCTTGGAGGTTACGAGCAGTACTTC
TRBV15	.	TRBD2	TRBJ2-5	CATSRGGLAGPIQETQYF	TGTGCCACCAGCAGAGGAGGACTAGCGGGACCGATCCAAGAGACCCAGTACTTC
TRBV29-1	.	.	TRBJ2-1	CSVETGYQETQFF	TGCAGCGTTGAAACAGGGTACCAAGAGACCCAGTTCTTC